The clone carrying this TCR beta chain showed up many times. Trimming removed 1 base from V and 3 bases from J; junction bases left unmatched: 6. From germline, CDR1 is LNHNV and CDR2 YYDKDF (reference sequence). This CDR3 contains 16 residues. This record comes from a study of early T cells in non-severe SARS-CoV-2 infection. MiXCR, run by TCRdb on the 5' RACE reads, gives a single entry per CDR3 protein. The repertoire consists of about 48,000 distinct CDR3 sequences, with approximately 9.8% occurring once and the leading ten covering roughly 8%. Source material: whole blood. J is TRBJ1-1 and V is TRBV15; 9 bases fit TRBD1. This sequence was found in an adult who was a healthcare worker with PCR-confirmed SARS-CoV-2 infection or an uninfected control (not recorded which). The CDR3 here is CATSRGFDRGYTEAFF. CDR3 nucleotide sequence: TGTGCCACCAGCAGAGGGTTTGACAGGGGGTACACTGAAGCTTTCTTT. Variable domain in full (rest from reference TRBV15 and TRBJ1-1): DAMVIQNPRYQVTQFGKPVTLSCSQTLNHNVMYWYQQKSSQAPKLLFHYYDKDFNNEADTPDNFQSRRPNTSFCFLDIRSPGLGDTAMYLCATSRGFDRGYTEAFFGQGTRLTVV.